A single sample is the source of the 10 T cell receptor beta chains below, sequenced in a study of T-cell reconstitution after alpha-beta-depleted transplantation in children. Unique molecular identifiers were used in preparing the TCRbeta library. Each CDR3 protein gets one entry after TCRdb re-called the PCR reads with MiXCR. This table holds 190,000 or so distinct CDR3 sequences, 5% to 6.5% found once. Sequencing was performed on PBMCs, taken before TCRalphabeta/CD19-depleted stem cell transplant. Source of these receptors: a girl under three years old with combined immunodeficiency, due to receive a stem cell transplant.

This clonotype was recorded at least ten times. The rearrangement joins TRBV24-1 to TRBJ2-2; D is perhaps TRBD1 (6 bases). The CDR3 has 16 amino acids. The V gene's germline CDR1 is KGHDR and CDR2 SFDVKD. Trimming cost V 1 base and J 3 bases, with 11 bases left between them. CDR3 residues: CATSDFDRTYTGELFF. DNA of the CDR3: TGTGCCACCAGTGATTTTGACAGGACTTACACCGGGGAGCTGTTTTTT.

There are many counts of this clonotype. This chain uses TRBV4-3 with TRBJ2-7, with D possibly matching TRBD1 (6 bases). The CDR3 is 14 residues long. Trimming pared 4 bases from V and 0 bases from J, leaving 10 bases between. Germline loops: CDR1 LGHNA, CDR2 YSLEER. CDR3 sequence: CASSRGLFSYEQYF. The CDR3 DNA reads TGCGCCAGCAGCCGGGGGCTATTCTCCTACGAGCAGTACTTC.

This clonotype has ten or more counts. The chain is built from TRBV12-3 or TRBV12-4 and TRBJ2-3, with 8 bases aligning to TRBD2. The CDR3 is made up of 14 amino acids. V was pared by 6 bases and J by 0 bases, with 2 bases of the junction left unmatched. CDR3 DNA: TGTGCCAGCAGCCAGCGGGGGAGCACAGATACGCAGTATTTT. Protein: CASSQRGSTDTQYF.

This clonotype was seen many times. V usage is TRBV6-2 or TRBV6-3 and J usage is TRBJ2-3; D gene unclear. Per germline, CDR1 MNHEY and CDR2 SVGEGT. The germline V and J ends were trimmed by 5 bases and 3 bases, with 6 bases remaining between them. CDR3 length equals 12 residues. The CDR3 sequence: CASSADTDTQYF. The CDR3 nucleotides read TGTGCCAGCAGTGCTGATACAGATACGCAGTATTTT.

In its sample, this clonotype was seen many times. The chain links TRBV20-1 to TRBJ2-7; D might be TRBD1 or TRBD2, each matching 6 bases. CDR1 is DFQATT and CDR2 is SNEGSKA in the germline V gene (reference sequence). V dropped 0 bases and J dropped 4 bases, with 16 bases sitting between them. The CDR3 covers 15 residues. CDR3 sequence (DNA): TGCAGTGCTAGAGATTTTAAGGGGGGCTCATACGAGCAGTACTTC. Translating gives CSARDFKGGSYEQYF.

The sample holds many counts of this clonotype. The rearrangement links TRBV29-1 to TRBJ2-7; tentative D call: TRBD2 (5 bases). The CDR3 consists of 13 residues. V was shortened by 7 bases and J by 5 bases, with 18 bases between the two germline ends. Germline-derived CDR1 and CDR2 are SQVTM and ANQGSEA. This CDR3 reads CSGLEDWNNEQYF. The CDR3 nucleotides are TGCAGCGGCCTTGAGGACTGGAACAACGAGCAGTACTTC.

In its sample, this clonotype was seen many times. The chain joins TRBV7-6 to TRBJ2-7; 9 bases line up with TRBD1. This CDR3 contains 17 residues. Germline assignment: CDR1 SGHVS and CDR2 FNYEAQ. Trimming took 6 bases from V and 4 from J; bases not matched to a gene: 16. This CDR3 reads CASSSTGGLALMYEQYF. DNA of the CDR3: TGTGCCAGCAGTAGTACAGGGGGCCTTGCGCTTATGTACGAGCAGTACTTC.

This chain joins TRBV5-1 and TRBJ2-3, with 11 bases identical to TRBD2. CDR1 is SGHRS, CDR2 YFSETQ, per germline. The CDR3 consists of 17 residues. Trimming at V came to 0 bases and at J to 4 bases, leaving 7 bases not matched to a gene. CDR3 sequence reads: CASSLVRTSGGSDTQYF. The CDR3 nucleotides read TGCGCCAGCAGCTTGGTTCGTACTAGCGGGGGCTCAGATACGCAGTATTTT.

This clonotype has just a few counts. CDR3 DNA: TGTGCCAGCAGTTATGACGATCGGCGCTACCACCGGGGCTATGGCTACACCTTC. Amino acid sequence: CASSYDDRRYHRGYGYTF. The gene calls are TRBV6-2 or TRBV6-3 and TRBJ1-2, with D hard to call. CDR3 length: 18 amino acids. Germline V CDR1 and CDR2: MNHEY, SVGEGT. The V end lost 3 bases, the J end lost 4 bases, and 24 bases lay between the germline ends.

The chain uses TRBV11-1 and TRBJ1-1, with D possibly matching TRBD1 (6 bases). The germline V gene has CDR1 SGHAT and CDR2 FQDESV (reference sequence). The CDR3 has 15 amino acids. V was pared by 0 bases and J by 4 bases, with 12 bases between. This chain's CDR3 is CASSLARGRATEAFF. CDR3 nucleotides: TGTGCCAGCAGCTTAGCCAGGGGTCGTGCCACTGAAGCTTTCTTT.